This passage covers 26 T cell receptor beta chains from one sample sequenced in a study of human T cells and chemical hapten exposure (dated by TCRdb to the early 2020s). This specimen's time point label, per the study, means: patch test 3, about 24 weeks after DPC sensitization. The treatment or condition label for this specimen denotes: therapeutic diphenylcyclopropenone sensitization with weekly scalp DPC. To prepare the library, RACE was applied. This sample was sequenced with a NextSeq 500. TCRdb itself trimmed the public reads at Q25 with fastp, ran MiXCR and retained productive beta chains. Rows are combined by CDR3 protein, so each entry shows the most common genes and DNA. The sample table records about 170,000 distinct CDR3 sequences; 25% to 30% of these occur just once. Clones ranked in the top ten supply around 1.9% of the sample. The sequences come from whole blood, collected in connection with sensitization to the hapten diphenylcyclopropenone (DPC). Receptor source: a woman younger than 35 with alopecia areata. Some clones in this sample may be carry-over from other donors' samples.

This rearrangement joins TRBV6-2 or TRBV6-3 to TRBJ1-1; possible D gene TRBD1, 5 bases. V was clipped by 4 bases and J by 1 base, with 10 bases between them. The CDR3 loop spans 14 amino acids. Looked up from germline, CDR1 is MNHEY and CDR2 is SVGEGT. In DNA, the CDR3 is TGTGCCAGCAGTTTTCAGGGAGGGAACACTGAAGCTTTCTTT. It codes for CASSFQGGNTEAFF.

This clonotype was counted a few times. The V and J genes are TRBV5-4 and TRBJ2-6; 9 positions match TRBD2. Germline CDR1 is SGHNT and CDR2 is YYREEE (reference sequence). J was trimmed by 1 base and V by 4 bases; bases with no gene match: 9. The CDR3 sequence is 18 residues long. In nucleotides, the CDR3 is TGTGCCAGCAGCCCCCGGTCTAGCGGGATGTCTGGGGCCAACGTCCTGACTTTC. It translates to CASSPRSSGMSGANVLTF.

CDR3 in DNA: TGCAGCGGAGCGGGCGGGTCTAAGAATGAGCAGTTCTTC. Translated, it gives CSGAGGSKNEQFF. The chain uses TRBV29-1 and TRBJ2-1; the D gene is possibly TRBD2 (6 bases). The CDR3 runs to 13 residues. Germline-derived CDR1 and CDR2 are SQVTM and ANQGSEA. The V end lost 7 bases, the J end lost 7 bases, and 17 bases lay between the germline ends.

This clonotype was counted only a few times. The rearrangement joins TRBV28 to TRBJ2-7; D unclear. Germline CDR1 MDHEN, CDR2 SYDVKM. The CDR3 covers 12 residues. V lost 5 bases and J 5 bases, leaving 10 bases between the germline ends. The CDR3 region is CASSKGSDEQYF. The CDR3 DNA is TGTGCCAGCAGTAAAGGGTCCGACGAGCAGTACTTC.

The CDR3 nucleotides read TGCAGCGCCCGACCCCGGGATAGCTCCTACAATGAGCAGTTCTTC. It codes for CSARPRDSSYNEQFF. The chain is built from TRBV29-1 and TRBJ2-1, with D possibly being TRBD2 (5 bases). The ends were cut back, 7 bases at V and 0 bases at J, with 16 bases in the middle. The CDR3 spans 15 residues. Germline loops: CDR1 SQVTM, CDR2 ANQGSEA.

This chain joins TRBV9 and TRBJ1-2; D uncertain. The V and J ends lost 2 bases and 4 bases respectively, with 6 bases between them. This CDR3 comprises 12 residues. Per germline, CDR1 SGDLS and CDR2 YYNGEE. The CDR3 loop is CASSVDGYGYTF. CDR3 nucleotides: TGTGCCAGCAGCGTCGATGGCTATGGCTACACCTTC.

Here the CDR3 DNA reads TGTGCCAGCAGTGGCAGCGGGGAGGGTTCGTACAATGAGCAGTTCTTC. Translating it yields CASSGSGEGSYNEQFF. This sequence joins TRBV6-4 and TRBJ2-1; the match to TRBD2 covers 7 bases. The CDR3 runs to 16 residues. Per the germline V gene, CDR1 is MRHNA and CDR2 is SNTAGT. V lost 4 bases and J lost 4; bases outside the gene matches: 10.

The chain uses TRBV9 and TRBJ2-3, with D unresolved. Per germline, CDR1 SGDLS and CDR2 YYNGEE. The CDR3 is 17 amino acids. The germline V and J ends were trimmed by 1 base and 1 base, with 16 bases remaining between them. Written as DNA, the CDR3 is TGTGCCAGCAGCGTAAAACCAGCGAATGGGGGCACAGATACGCAGTATTTT. Residues: CASSVKPANGGTDTQYF.

The sample holds a few counts of this clonotype. V gene TRBV10-3 combines with J gene TRBJ1-5; D remains unclear. Germline V CDR1 and CDR2: ENHRY, SYGVKD. The CDR3 spans 14 residues. V gave up 10 bases and J gave up 3 bases, with 16 bases separating them. The CDR3 nucleotides read TGTGCCACTGGGAGCTCGTCAGTCAATCAGCCCCAGCATTTT. Protein: CATGSSSVNQPQHF.

This clonotype was observed a few times. V and J are TRBV29-1 and TRBJ2-7, with D tentatively TRBD2 (6 bases). Germline-derived CDR1 and CDR2 are SQVTM and ANQGSEA. The V and J ends lost 7 bases and 4 bases respectively, with 14 bases between them. The CDR3 has 12 amino acids. The CDR3 nucleotides are TGCAGCGCCGGGACTGGGGTTTACGAGCAGTACTTC. This gives the protein CSAGTGVYEQYF.

This clonotype has a single count. This chain links TRBV6-5 with TRBJ2-2; 7 nucleotides align to TRBD2. Germline V lookup: CDR1 MNHEY, CDR2 SVGAGI. With 0 bases clipped from V and 1 base from J, the junction kept 5 bases outside the gene matches. There are 17 residues in the CDR3. CDR3 nucleotides: TGTGCCAGCAGTTACTCCCTAGCGGACCTGAACACCGGGGAGCTGTTTTTT. Its translation: CASSYSLADLNTGELFF.

The chain couples TRBV20-1 to TRBJ2-4, with D perhaps matching TRBD1 (6 bases). Trimming shortened V by 3 bases and J by 0 bases, and 15 bases separated the two germline ends. CDR3 size: 16 residues. The V gene's germline CDR1 is DFQATT and CDR2 SNEGSKA (reference sequence). CDR3 in DNA: TGCAGTGCTAGGGGTGGGGACATCATAGCCAAAAACATTCAGTACTTC. It translates to CSARGGDIIAKNIQYF.

In its sample, this clonotype was seen a few times. One junction end disagrees with the germline gene, perhaps due to a read error. The rearrangement uses TRBV20-1 and TRBJ2-5, with D possibly matching TRBD2 (6 bases). CDR1 and CDR2 from the germline V gene are DFQATT and SNEGSKA (reference sequence). There are 9 residues in the CDR3. This CDR3 is CSVPKAGNF. For the CDR3, the DNA is TGCAGTGTCCCAAAGGCGGGAAACTTC.

The V gene is TRBV28, the J gene TRBJ1-1; no clear D. The CDR3 runs 13 residues. The V and J ends lost 2 bases and 5 bases respectively, with 9 bases between them. CDR1 is MDHEN, CDR2 SYDVKM, per germline. The CDR3, as DNA: TGTGCCAGCAGTTTAGTACAGTGGACTGAAGCTTTCTTT. Residues: CASSLVQWTEAFF.

The gene calls are TRBV7-8 and TRBJ1-5; D remains ambiguous. The CDR3 contains 14 residues. V was pared by 1 base and J by 7 bases, with 11 bases between. Germline CDR1 is SGHVS and CDR2 is FQNEAQ. DNA of the CDR3: TGTGCCAGCAGCTTAGACTGGATCGGACAGCCCCAGCATTTT. Amino acid sequence: CASSLDWIGQPQHF. The whole variable domain, remainder taken from reference TRBV7-8 and TRBJ1-5, is GAGVSQSPRYKVAKRGQDVALRCDPISGHVSLFWYQQALGQGPEFLTYFQNEAQLDKSGLPSDRFFAERPEGSVSTLKIQRTQQEDSAVYLCASSLDWIGQPQHFGDGTRLSIL.

A few counts support this clonotype. The CDR3 DNA follows: TGTGCCAGCAGTGCTCGGGGACGGGCGGGGGGTAGCACAGATACGCAGTATTTT. Protein: CASSARGRAGGSTDTQYF. V gene TRBV25-1 combines with J gene TRBJ2-3; 8 bases map to TRBD2. Losses at the gene ends were 4 bases for V and 0 bases for J; bases not matched to a gene: 12. There are 18 residues in the CDR3. Per the germline V gene, CDR1 is MGHDK and CDR2 is SYGVNS.

This clonotype was counted a few times. CDR3 sequence: CASSLNHADDGYTF. CDR3 in DNA: TGTGCCAGCAGCTTAAATCATGCCGACGATGGCTACACCTTC. This rearrangement joins TRBV7-8 to TRBJ1-2; no reliable D call. The germline CDR1 and CDR2 sequences are SGHVS and FQNEAQ. The V end was cut by 2 bases, the J end by 6 bases, with 13 bases between. The CDR3 contains 14 residues.

This clonotype was picked up a small number of times. The rearrangement links TRBV4-2 to TRBJ2-3; D gene uncertain. This CDR3 has 19 amino acids. The V and J ends lost 1 base and 2 bases respectively, with 22 bases between them. Germline CDR1 reads LGHNA; CDR2 reads YNFKEQ. The CDR3 sequence: CASSQVPDLPVGNTDTQYF. DNA for the CDR3: TGTGCCAGCAGCCAAGTCCCTGATCTTCCCGTGGGGAACACAGATACGCAGTATTTT.

This clonotype was detected only once. The V and J genes are TRBV7-9 and TRBJ1-4, with TRBD1 identical over 7 bases. The CDR3 is 11 amino acids. Germline assignment: CDR1 SEHNR and CDR2 FQNEAQ (reference sequence). V lost 6 bases, J lost 12 bases, and 4 bases stayed unmatched. CDR3 sequence: CASRNRGQLFF. CDR3 in DNA: TGTGCCAGCAGGAATAGGGGGCAACTGTTTTTT.

This clonotype was observed a few times. V usage is TRBV4-3 and J usage is TRBJ2-2; no definite D call. The CDR3 is made up of 16 amino acids. Germline V CDR1 and CDR2: LGHNA, YSLEER. V lost 0 bases and J 3 bases, leaving 11 bases between the germline ends. The CDR3 is CASSQDLSSHTGELFF. CDR3 bases: TGCGCCAGCAGCCAAGATCTAAGCAGTCACACCGGGGAGCTGTTTTTT.

This sequence joins TRBV29-1 and TRBJ2-7; the match to TRBD1 covers 7 bases. This CDR3 has 12 amino acids. V gave up 5 bases and J gave up 3 bases; unmatched junction bases: 4. The germline V gene has CDR1 SQVTM and CDR2 ANQGSEA. In DNA, the CDR3 is TGCAGCGTTAGGGGACAGTTCTACGAGCAGTACTTC. This translates into CSVRGQFYEQYF.

This sequence joins TRBV4-1 and TRBJ2-7, with D unresolved. Trimming took off 3 bases at V and 4 bases at J, with 19 bases between the two ends. Germline values: CDR1 MGHRA, CDR2 YSYEKL. The CDR3 loop spans 16 amino acids. CDR3 amino acids: CASSQAPLNRRYEQYF. Written as DNA, the CDR3 is TGCGCCAGCAGCCAGGCTCCTCTCAACCGCAGGTACGAGCAGTACTTC.

The table lists this clonotype with a few counts. This chain connects TRBV21-1 to TRBJ1-1; no check of the table's D call, TRBD1, against the DNA was made. TRBV21-1 is a listed pseudogene. The CDR3 runs 14 residues. CDR3 residues: CASSKSGRAPLAFF. Here the CDR3 DNA reads TGTGCCAGCAGCAAAAGCGGACGTGCCCCCTTGGCTTTCTTT.

This clonotype has only a few counts. The chain links TRBV9 to TRBJ2-7; TRBD1 matches 8 bases. The CDR3 has 14 residues. The V segment lost 4 bases and the J segment 5 bases; nucleotides outside the gene matches: 8. Germline loops: CDR1 SGDLS, CDR2 YYNGEE. The CDR3 nucleotides are TGTGCCAGCAGCCGAGACCGGGACAGGCACGAGCAGTACTTC. Residues: CASSRDRDRHEQYF. Looking up the rest from reference TRBV9 and TRBJ2-7 gives the full variable domain: DSGVTQTPKHLITATGQRVTLRCSPRSGDLSVYWYQQSLDQGLQFLIQYYNGEERAKGNILERFSAQQFPDLHSELNLSSLELGDSALYFCASSRDRDRHEQYFGPGTRLTVT.

The rearrangement links TRBV7-6 to TRBJ2-1; the match to TRBD1 covers 9 bases. Germline V gives CDR1 SGHVS, CDR2 FNYEAQ. The V gene end was trimmed by 3 bases and the J gene end by 1 base; junction bases not matched to a gene: 4. The CDR3 consists of 16 residues. The CDR3 sequence: CASSFGDRGSYNEQFF. CDR3 bases: TGTGCCAGCAGCTTCGGAGACAGGGGGTCCTACAATGAGCAGTTCTTC.

Turning to this clonotype: Mismatch with germline at one junction end may stem from a read error. This chain joins TRBV24-1 and TRBJ2-1; 8 nucleotides agree with TRBD1. The CDR3 length is 15 residues. Germline CDR1 is KGHDR and CDR2 is SFDVKD. The CDR3 loop reads CATSVLGTGLHEQFF. The CDR3 nucleotides are TGTGCCACCAGTGTTTTGGGGACAGGTTTACATGAGCAGTTCTTC.